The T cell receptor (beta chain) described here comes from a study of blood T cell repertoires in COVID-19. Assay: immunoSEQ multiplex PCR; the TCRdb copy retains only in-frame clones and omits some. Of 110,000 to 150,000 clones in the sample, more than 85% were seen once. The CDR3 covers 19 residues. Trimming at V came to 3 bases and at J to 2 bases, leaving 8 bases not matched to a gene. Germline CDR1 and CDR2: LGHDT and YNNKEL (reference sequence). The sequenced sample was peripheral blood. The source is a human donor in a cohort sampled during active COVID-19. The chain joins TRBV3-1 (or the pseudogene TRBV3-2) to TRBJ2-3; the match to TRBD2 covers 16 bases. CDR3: CASSHLPGLAGGNTDTQYF. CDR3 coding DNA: TGTGCCAGCAGCCATCTCCCGGGACTAGCGGGGGGGAACACAGATACGCAGTATTTT.